The clone carrying this T cell receptor beta chain has ten or more counts. Its target is not known. This specimen comes from a study of T cell repertoires in cytomegalovirus infection. Study outcomes and limitations: Clonotype analysis showed dominance of the ex vivo response by HLA-C-restricted CMV-specific TCR beta clonotypes.

MiXCR, run by TCRdb on the reads, gives a single entry per CDR3 protein. The repertoire has roughly 990,000 distinct CDR3 sequences, approximately 30% of them found once; the top ten carry roughly 13%. The V and J ends lost 10 bases and 7 bases, in that order; junction bases with no gene match: 9. Per the germline V gene, CDR1 is SGHTA and CDR2 is FQGNSA. The CDR3 has 13 amino acids. The sequence came from a human donor in good health (CMV status not recorded). Some clones in this sample may be carry-over from other donors' samples. The sample in question was cultured CD8+ T cells from PBMCs, obtained from culture after CMV antigen stimulation. This chain uses TRBV7-2 with TRBJ2-1; 8 bases are shared with TRBD2. The CDR3 loop reads CAIGVAGLNEQFF. CDR3 nucleotide sequence: TGTGCCATCGGGGTAGCGGGGCTGAATGAGCAGTTCTTC.